A selection of T cell receptor beta chains follows, all from one sample in a study of blood T cells in healthy people across ages. TCRdb re-called the 5' RACE reads with MiXCR, one entry per CDR3 protein. Among about 1.6 million distinct CDR3 sequences listed, about 32% were seen once. The sequenced sample consisted of blood. These receptors originate from a woman aged 25 to 39 in good health. Both conserved end residues are part of each CDR3. A D gene is named only where the DNA matches it firmly. Clone size is shown for a subset of rows, as once, few, many or a class of expanded clone.

cdr3_length: 17; v_call: TRBV4-2; j_call: TRBJ2-7; d_call: .; clone_size: many; cdr3_aa: CASRPGTGQRDLDEQYF; cdr3_nt: TGTGCCAGCAGACCAGGTACGGGCCAACGAGACTTGGACGAGCAGTACTTC
cdr3_length: 13; v_call: TRBV11-1; j_call: TRBJ1-1; d_call: .; clone_size: .; cdr3_aa: CASSLGADTEAFF; cdr3_nt: TGTGCCAGCAGCTTAGGGGCAGATACTGAAGCTTTCTTT
cdr3_length: 16; v_call: TRBV5-1; j_call: TRBJ2-7; d_call: .; clone_size: few; cdr3_aa: CASSFLQGLGAYEQYF; cdr3_nt: TGCGCCAGCAGCTTCCTACAGGGCCTCGGGGCCTACGAGCAGTACTTC
cdr3_length: 15; v_call: TRBV7-9; j_call: TRBJ2-7; d_call: TRBD2; clone_size: few; cdr3_aa: CASSLVTSGRPEQYF; cdr3_nt: TGTGCCAGCAGCTTAGTAACTAGCGGGAGACCCGAGCAGTACTTC
cdr3_length: 15; v_call: TRBV20-1; j_call: TRBJ2-1; d_call: TRBD2; clone_size: many; cdr3_aa: CSASGTSGGHNEQFF; cdr3_nt: TGCAGTGCTAGCGGGACTAGCGGGGGTCATAATGAGCAGTTCTTC
cdr3_length: 13; v_call: TRBV6-5; j_call: TRBJ2-5; d_call: .; clone_size: .; cdr3_aa: CASSTPSGETQYF; cdr3_nt: TGTGCCAGCAGTACACCCTCGGGCGAGACCCAGTACTTC
cdr3_length: 14; v_call: TRBV27; j_call: TRBJ2-3; d_call: TRBD2; clone_size: .; cdr3_aa: CASRTSSRPDTQYF; cdr3_nt: TGTGCCAGCAGGACTAGCAGTAGGCCAGATACGCAGTATTTT
cdr3_length: 15; v_call: TRBV7-2; j_call: TRBJ2-3; d_call: .; clone_size: few; cdr3_aa: CASSLARGVTDTQYF; cdr3_nt: TGTGCCAGCAGCTTAGCGCGGGGCGTAACAGATACGCAGTATTTT
cdr3_length: 14; v_call: TRBV5-1; j_call: TRBJ2-1; d_call: .; clone_size: few; cdr3_aa: CASSSISYDNEQFF; cdr3_nt: TGCGCCAGCAGCTCCATCTCTTATGACAATGAGCAGTTCTTC
cdr3_length: 18; v_call: TRBV27; j_call: TRBJ1-4; d_call: TRBD1; clone_size: few; cdr3_aa: CASTELGQGPTLNEELFF; cdr3_nt: TGTGCCAGCACCGAACTGGGACAGGGGCCCACCCTTAATGAAGAACTGTTTTTT
cdr3_length: 17; v_call: TRBV25-1; j_call: TRBJ1-6; d_call: TRBD1; clone_size: few; cdr3_aa: CASSGDRGSSYNSPLHF; cdr3_nt: TGTGCCAGCAGTGGGGACAGGGGAAGCTCCTATAATTCACCCCTCCACTTT
cdr3_length: 13; v_call: TRBV11-2; j_call: TRBJ1-6; d_call: .; clone_size: .; cdr3_aa: CASSLESLSPLHF; cdr3_nt: TGTGCCAGCAGCTTGGAATCCCTCTCACCCCTCCACTTT
cdr3_length: 14; v_call: TRBV6-1; j_call: TRBJ2-7; d_call: .; clone_size: few; cdr3_aa: CASGESYLSYEQYF; cdr3_nt: TGTGCCAGCGGGGAGTCCTACCTCTCCTACGAGCAGTACTTC
cdr3_length: 16; v_call: TRBV12-3/TRBV12-4; j_call: TRBJ2-1; d_call: .; clone_size: few; cdr3_aa: CASSPSSGVSYNEQFF; cdr3_nt: TGTGCCAGCAGCCCAAGTAGCGGAGTATCCTACAATGAGCAGTTCTTC
cdr3_length: 19; v_call: TRBV7-2; j_call: TRBJ2-1; d_call: .; clone_size: .; cdr3_aa: CASSLAPRTPGPSYNEQFF; cdr3_nt: TGTGCCAGCAGCTTAGCCCCCAGAACCCCGGGACCCTCCTACAATGAGCAGTTCTTC
cdr3_length: 11; v_call: TRBV20-1; j_call: TRBJ1-2; d_call: .; clone_size: few; cdr3_aa: CSTARADGYTF; cdr3_nt: TGCAGTACCGCGAGGGCGGATGGCTACACCTTC
cdr3_length: 15; v_call: TRBV20-1; j_call: TRBJ1-6; d_call: .; clone_size: .; cdr3_aa: CSARATDVYESPLHF; cdr3_nt: TGCAGTGCTAGGGCCACCGATGTCTATGAATCACCCCTCCACTTT
cdr3_length: 16; v_call: TRBV7-2; j_call: TRBJ2-2; d_call: .; clone_size: many; cdr3_aa: CASSLDGATRTWELFF; cdr3_nt: TGTGCCAGCAGCTTAGACGGGGCGACCCGGACCTGGGAGCTGTTTTTT
cdr3_length: 15; v_call: TRBV28; j_call: TRBJ2-5; d_call: TRBD1; clone_size: .; cdr3_aa: CASSNRGQIQETQYF; cdr3_nt: TGTGCCAGCAGTAACAGGGGACAGATCCAAGAGACCCAGTACTTC
cdr3_length: 14; v_call: TRBV7-9; j_call: TRBJ1-2; d_call: TRBD1; clone_size: .; cdr3_aa: CASSFTTGLNGYTF; cdr3_nt: TGTGCCAGCAGCTTCACGACAGGGTTGAATGGCTACACCTTC
cdr3_length: 15; v_call: TRBV27; j_call: TRBJ1-1; d_call: TRBD1; clone_size: .; cdr3_aa: CASSLWGTVNTEAFF; cdr3_nt: TGTGCCAGCAGTTTATGGGGGACAGTGAACACTGAAGCTTTCTTT
cdr3_length: 15; v_call: TRBV20-1; j_call: TRBJ2-1; d_call: TRBD1; clone_size: .; cdr3_aa: CSARAGFGTGDEQFF; cdr3_nt: TGCAGTGCTAGAGCTGGTTTCGGGACAGGGGATGAGCAGTTCTTC